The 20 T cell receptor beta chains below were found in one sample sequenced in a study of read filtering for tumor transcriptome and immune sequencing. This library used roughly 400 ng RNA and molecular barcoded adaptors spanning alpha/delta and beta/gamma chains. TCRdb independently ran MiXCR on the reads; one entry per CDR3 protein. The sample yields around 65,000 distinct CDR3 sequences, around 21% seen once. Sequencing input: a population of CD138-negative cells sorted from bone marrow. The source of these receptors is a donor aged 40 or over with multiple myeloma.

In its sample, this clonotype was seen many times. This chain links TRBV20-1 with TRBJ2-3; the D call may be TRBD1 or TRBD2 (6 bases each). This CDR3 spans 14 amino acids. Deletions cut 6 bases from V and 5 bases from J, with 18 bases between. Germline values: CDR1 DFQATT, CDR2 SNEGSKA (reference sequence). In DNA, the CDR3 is TGCAGTGCCCAGCGGCGACTAGGGGGAGATACGCAGTATTTT. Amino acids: CSAQRRLGGDTQYF.

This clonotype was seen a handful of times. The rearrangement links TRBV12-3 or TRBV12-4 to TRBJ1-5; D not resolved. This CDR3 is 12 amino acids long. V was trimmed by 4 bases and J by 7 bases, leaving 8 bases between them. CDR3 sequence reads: CASSSQPQPQHF. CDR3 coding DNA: TGTGCCAGCAGTTCGCAGCCCCAGCCCCAGCATTTT.

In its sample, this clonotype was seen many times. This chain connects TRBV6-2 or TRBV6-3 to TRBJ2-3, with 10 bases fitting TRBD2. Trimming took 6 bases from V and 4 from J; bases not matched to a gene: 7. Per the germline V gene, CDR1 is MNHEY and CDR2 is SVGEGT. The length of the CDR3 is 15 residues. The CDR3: CASSRAGGRADTQYF. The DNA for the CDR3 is TGTGCCAGCAGCCGAGCGGGGGGGCGGGCAGATACGCAGTATTTT.

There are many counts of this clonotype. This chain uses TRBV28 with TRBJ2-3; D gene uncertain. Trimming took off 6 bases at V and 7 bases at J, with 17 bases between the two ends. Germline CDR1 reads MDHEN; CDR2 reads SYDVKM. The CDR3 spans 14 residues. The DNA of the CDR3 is TGTGCCAGCAGAAACGATCCCGTGATACATACGCAGTATTTT. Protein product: CASRNDPVIHTQYF. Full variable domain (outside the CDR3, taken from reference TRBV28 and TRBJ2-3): DVKVTQSSRYLVKRTGEKVFLECVQDMDHENMFWYRQDPGLGLRLIYFSYDVKMKEKGDIPEGYSVSREKKERFSLILESASTNQTSMYLCASRNDPVIHTQYFGPGTRLTVL.

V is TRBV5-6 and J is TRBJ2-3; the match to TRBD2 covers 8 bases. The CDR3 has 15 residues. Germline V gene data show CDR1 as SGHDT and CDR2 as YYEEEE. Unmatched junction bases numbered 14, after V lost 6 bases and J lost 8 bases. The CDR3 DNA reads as TGTGCCAGCAACGTGAACAGCGGGAGTAAGGGTACGCAGTATTTT. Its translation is CASNVNSGSKGTQYF.

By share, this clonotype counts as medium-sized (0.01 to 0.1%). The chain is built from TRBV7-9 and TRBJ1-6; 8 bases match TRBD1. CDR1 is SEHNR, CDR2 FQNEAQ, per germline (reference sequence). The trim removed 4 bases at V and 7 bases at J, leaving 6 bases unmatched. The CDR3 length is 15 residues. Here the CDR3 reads CASSSGTGANSPLHF. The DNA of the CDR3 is TGTGCCAGCAGCTCCGGGACAGGCGCGAATTCACCCCTCCACTTT.

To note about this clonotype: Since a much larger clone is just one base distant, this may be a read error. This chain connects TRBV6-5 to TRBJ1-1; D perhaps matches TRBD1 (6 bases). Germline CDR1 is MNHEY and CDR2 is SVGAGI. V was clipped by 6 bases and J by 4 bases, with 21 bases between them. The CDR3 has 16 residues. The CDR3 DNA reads TGTGCCAGCAGCCCAGACCATACAGGGAATCGCACTGAAGCTTTCTTT. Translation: CASSPDHTGNRTEAFF.

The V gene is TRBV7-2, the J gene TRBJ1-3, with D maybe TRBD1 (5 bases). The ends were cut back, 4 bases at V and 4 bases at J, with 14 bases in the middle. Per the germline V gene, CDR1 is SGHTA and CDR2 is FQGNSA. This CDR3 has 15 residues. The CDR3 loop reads CASSSSGGAGNTIYF. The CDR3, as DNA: TGTGCCAGCAGCTCGAGCGGGGGTGCGGGAAACACCATATATTTT. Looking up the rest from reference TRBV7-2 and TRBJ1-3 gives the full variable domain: GAGVSQSPSNKVTEKGKDVELRCDPISGHTALYWYRQSLGQGLEFLIYFQGNSAPDKSGLPSDRFSAERTGGSVSTLTIQRTQQEDSAVYLCASSSSGGAGNTIYFGEGSWLTVV.

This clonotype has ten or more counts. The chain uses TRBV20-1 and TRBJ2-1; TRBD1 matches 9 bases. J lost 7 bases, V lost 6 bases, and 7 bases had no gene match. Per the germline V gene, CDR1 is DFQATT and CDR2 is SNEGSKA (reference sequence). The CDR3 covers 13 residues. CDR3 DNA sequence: TGCAGTGCCGGGACAGGGTCCCCGAATGAGCAGTTCTTC. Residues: CSAGTGSPNEQFF.

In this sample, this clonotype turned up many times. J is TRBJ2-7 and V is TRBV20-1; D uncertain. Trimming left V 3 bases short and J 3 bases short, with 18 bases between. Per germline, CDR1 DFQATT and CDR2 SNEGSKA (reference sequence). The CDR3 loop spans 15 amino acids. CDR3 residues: CSASPLARSGYEQYF. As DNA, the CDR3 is TGCAGTGCTAGCCCCCTGGCAAGATCTGGCTACGAGCAGTACTTC.

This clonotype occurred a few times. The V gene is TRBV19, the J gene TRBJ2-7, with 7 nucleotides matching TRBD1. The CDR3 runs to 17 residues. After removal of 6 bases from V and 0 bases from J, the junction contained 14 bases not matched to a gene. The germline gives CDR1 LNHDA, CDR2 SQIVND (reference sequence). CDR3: CASRWSATGTDSYEQYF. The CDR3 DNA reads TGTGCCAGTAGATGGAGCGCAACCGGGACAGACTCCTACGAGCAGTACTTC. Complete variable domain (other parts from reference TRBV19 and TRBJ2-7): DGGITQSPKYLFRKEGQNVTLSCEQNLNHDAMYWYRQDPGQGLRLIYYSQIVNDFQKGDIAEGYSVSREKKESFPLTVTSAQKNPTAFYLCASRWSATGTDSYEQYFGPGTRLTVT.

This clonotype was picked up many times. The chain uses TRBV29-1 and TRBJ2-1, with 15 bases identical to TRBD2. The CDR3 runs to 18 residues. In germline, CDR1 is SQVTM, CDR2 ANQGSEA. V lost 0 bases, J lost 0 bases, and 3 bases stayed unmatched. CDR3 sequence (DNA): TGCAGCGTTGAAGAGGGGACTAGCGGGAGGAGCTCCTACAATGAGCAGTTCTTC. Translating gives CSVEEGTSGRSSYNEQFF.

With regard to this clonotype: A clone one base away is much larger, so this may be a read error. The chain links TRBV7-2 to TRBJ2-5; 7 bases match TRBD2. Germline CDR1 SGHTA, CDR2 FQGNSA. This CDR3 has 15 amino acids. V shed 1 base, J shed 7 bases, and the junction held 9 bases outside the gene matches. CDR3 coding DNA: TGTGCCAGCAGCTTAGAGTTGGGGCCGGGAGGGACCCAGTACTTC. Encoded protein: CASSLELGPGGTQYF. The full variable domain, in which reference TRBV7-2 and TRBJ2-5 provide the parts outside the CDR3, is GAGVSQSPSNKVTEKGKDVELRCDPISGHTALYWYRQSLGQGLEFLIYFQGNSAPDKSGLPSDRFSAERTGGSVSTLTIQRTQQEDSAVYLCASSLELGPGGTQYFGPGTRLLVL.

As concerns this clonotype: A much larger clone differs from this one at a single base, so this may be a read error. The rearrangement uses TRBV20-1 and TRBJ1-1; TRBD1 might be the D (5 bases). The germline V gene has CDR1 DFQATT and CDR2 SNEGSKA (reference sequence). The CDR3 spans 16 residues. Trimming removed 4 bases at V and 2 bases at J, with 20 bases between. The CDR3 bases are TGCAGTGCTACCGTGTTCGGGGGTGCAGCTAACACTGAAGCTTTCTTT. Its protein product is CSATVFGGAANTEAFF.

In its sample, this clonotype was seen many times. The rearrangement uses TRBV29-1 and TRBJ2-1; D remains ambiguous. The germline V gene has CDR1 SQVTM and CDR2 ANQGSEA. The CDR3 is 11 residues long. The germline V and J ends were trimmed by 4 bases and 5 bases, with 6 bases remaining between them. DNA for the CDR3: TGCAGCGTTGGACGGGACAATGAGCAGTTCTTC. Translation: CSVGRDNEQFF.

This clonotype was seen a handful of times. Here the CDR3 DNA reads TGCGCCAGCAGCTTGAAAGCGGACGGAATAACATCCACCTTC. It specifies CASSLKADGITSTF. The V and J genes are TRBV5-1 and TRBJ1-2; D remains ambiguous. Trimming took 1 base from V and 13 from J, leaving 20 bases between them. The CDR3 loop spans 14 amino acids. Germline V lookup: CDR1 SGHRS, CDR2 YFSETQ.

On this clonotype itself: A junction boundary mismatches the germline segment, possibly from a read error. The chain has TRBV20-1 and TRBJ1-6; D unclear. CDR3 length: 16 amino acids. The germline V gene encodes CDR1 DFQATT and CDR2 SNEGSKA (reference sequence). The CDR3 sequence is CSARRAVSSCNSPLHF. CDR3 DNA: TGCAGTGCCCGACGGGCCGTTAGCTCCTGTAATTCACCCCTCCACTTT.

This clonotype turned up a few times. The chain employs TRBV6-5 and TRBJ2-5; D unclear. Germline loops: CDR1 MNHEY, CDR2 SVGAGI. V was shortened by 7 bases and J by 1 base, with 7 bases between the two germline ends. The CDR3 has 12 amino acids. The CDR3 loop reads CASNRPQETQYF. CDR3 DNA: TGTGCCAGCAACCGGCCCCAAGAGACCCAGTACTTC.

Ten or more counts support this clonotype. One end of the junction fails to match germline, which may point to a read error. The CDR3 protein is CASSFGGSQETQYF. The CDR3 coding sequence is TGTGCTAGCAGCTTTGGCGGGAGTCAAGAGACCCAGTACTTC. The chain joins TRBV7-7 to TRBJ2-5; 7 nucleotides align to TRBD2. CDR1 and CDR2 from the germline V gene are SSHAT and FNYEAQ (reference sequence). The CDR3 sequence is 14 residues long. The full variable domain, with the rest looked up from reference TRBV7-7 and TRBJ2-5, is GAGVSQSPRYKVTKRGQDVTLRCDPISSHATLYWYQQALGQGPEFLTYFNYEAQPDKSGLPSDRFSAERPEGSISTLTIQRTEQRDSAMYRCASSFGGSQETQYFGPGTRLLVL.

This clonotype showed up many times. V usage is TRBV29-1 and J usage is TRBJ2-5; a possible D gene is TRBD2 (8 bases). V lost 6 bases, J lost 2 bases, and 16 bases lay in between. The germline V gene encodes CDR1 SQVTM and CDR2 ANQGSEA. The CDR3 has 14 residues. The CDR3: CSVGTASGQETQYF. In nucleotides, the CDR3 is TGCAGCGTCGGGACAGCTAGCGGGCAAGAGACCCAGTACTTC.